Presented here are 3 T cell receptor beta chains from one specimen sequenced in a study of T cell repertoires in cytomegalovirus infection. TCRdb fed the reads into MiXCR, producing one record per CDR3 protein. Of over 150,000 distinct CDR3 sequences listed, about 18% were seen once; the top ten hold about 25%. Material for sequencing was CD8+ T cells from PBMCs. All receptors derive from a human donor in good health (CMV status not recorded). Some clones in this sample may be carry-over from other donors' samples.

This chain uses TRBV29-1 with TRBJ2-7; a weak D match, TRBD1 (6 bases). Trimming pared 2 bases from V and 3 bases from J, leaving 8 bases between. The CDR3 is 12 residues long. Germline V gene sequence: CDR1 SQVTM, CDR2 ANQGSEA. The CDR3 loop is CSVESQGYEQYF. Here the CDR3 DNA reads TGCAGCGTTGAATCACAGGGCTACGAGCAGTACTTC.

The CDR3 coding sequence is TGTGCCAGCAGCTTGGGGACACTTAGCACAGATACGCAGTATTTT. Protein sequence: CASSLGTLSTDTQYF. The V and J genes are TRBV5-6 and TRBJ2-3; TRBD1 might be the D (5 bases). Looked up from germline, CDR1 is SGHDT and CDR2 is YYEEEE. The CDR3 is 15 amino acids. Deletions cut 0 bases from V and 0 bases from J, with 8 bases between.

This clonotype has only a few counts. The gene calls are TRBV7-3 and TRBJ2-3; tentatively, D is TRBD2 (6 bases). V was pared by 6 bases and J by 4 bases, with 17 bases between. The CDR3 has 15 amino acids. Looked up from germline, CDR1 is SGHTA and CDR2 is FQGTGA. This CDR3 reads CASSAIPGVADTQYF. The CDR3 bases are TGTGCCAGCAGTGCTATCCCGGGGGTGGCAGATACGCAGTATTTT. Using reference TRBV7-3 and TRBJ2-3 for the parts outside the CDR3, the full variable domain is GAGVSQTPSNKVTEKGKYVELRCDPISGHTALYWYRQSLGQGPEFLIYFQGTGAADDSGLPNDRFFAVRPEGSVSTLKIQRTERGDSAVYLCASSAIPGVADTQYFGPGTRLTVL.